This TCR beta chain was found in a study of blood T cell repertoires in COVID-19. Some clones are missing from TCRdb's copy, which holds only in-frame ones; the method was immunoSEQ multiplex PCR. The sample includes some 200,000 clones, less than 90% of them seen just once. Germline V CDR1 and CDR2: MGHRA, YSYEKL. The CDR3 consists of 13 residues. The V gene lost 5 bases and the J gene lost 4 bases, with 11 bases spanning the gap. This clone was seen only once. The V gene is TRBV4-1, the J gene TRBJ1-1; maybe TRBD1 (6 bases). The sequencing sample was made of peripheral blood. The clonotype originates from a middle-aged woman with acute or convalescent COVID-19. CDR3 region: CASSFRGPTEAFF. CDR3 bases: TGCGCCAGCAGCTTCAGGGGTCCCACTGAAGCTTTCTTT.